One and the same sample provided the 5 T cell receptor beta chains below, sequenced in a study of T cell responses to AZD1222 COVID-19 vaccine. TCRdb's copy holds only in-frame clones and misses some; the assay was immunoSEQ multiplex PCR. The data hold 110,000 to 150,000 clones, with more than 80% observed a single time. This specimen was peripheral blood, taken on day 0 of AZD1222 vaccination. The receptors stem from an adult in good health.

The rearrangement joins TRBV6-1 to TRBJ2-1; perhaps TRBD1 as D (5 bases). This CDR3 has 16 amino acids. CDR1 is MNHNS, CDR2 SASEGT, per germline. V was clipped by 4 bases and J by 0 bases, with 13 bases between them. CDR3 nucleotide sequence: TGTGCCAGCAGTGCTCGACAGCGTAGCTCCTACAATGAGCAGTTCTTC. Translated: CASSARQRSSYNEQFF.

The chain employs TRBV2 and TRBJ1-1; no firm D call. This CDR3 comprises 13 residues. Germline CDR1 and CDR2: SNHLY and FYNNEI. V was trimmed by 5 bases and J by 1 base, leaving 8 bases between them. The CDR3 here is CASSLTRNTEAFF. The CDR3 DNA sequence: TGTGCCAGCAGTTTGACAAGGAACACTGAAGCTTTCTTT.

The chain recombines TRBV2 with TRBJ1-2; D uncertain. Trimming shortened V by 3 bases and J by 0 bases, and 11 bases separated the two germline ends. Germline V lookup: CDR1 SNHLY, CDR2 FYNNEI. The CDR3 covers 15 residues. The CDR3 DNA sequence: TGTGCCAGCAGTGATCCGTCTGTCGCTAACTATGGCTACACCTTC. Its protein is CASSDPSVANYGYTF.

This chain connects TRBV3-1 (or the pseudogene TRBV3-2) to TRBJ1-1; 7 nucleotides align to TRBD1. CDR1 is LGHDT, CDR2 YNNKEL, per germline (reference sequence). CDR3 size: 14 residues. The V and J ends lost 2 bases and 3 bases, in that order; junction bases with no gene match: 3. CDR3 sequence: CASSQFRGDTEAFF. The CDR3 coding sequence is TGTGCCAGCAGCCAATTCAGGGGGGACACTGAAGCTTTCTTT.

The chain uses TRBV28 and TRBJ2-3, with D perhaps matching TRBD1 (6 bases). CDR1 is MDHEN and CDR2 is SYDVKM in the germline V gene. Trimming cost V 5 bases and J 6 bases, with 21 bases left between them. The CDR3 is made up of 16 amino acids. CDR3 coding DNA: TGTGCCAGCAGTACTGCCGGGACATCGGATGGGGATACGCAGTATTTT. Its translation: CASSTAGTSDGDTQYF.